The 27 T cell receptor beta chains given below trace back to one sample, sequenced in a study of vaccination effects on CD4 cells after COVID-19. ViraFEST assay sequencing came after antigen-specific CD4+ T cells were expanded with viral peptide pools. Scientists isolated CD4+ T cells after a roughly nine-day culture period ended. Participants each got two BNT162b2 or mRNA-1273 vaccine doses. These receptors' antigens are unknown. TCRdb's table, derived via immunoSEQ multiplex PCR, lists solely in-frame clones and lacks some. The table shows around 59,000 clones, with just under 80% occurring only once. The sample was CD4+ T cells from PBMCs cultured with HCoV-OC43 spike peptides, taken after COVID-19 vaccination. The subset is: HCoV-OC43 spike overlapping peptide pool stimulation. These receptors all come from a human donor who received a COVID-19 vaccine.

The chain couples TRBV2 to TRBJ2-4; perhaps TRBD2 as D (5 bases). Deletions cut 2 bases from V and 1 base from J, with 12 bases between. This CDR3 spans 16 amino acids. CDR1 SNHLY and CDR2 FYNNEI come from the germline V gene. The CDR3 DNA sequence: TGTGCCAGCAGTGAAATTGTAAGGAGGGCCAAAAACATTCAGTACTTC. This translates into CASSEIVRRAKNIQYF.

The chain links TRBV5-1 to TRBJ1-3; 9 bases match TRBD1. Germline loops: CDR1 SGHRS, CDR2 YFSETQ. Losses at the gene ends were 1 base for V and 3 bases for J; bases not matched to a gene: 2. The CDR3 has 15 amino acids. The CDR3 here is CASSLTGGGGNTIYF. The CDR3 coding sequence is TGCGCCAGCAGCTTGACAGGGGGCGGTGGAAACACCATATATTTT. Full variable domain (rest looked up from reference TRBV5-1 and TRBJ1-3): KAGVTQTPRYLIKTRGQQVTLSCSPISGHRSVSWYQQTPGQGLQFLFEYFSETQRNKGNFPGRFSGRQFSNSRSEMNVSTLELGDSALYLCASSLTGGGGNTIYFGEGSWLTVV.

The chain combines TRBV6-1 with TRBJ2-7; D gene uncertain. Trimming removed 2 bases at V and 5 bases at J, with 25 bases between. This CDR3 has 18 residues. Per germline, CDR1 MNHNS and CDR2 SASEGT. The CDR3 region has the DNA TGTGCCAGCAGTGAATGGAGTCGGGTCTTACAGCTACCTGACGAGCAGTACGTC. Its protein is CASSEWSRVLQLPDEQYV.

Here the CDR3 reads CASSFRGPGDTQYF. CDR3 in DNA: TGTGCCAGCAGTTTCAGGGGCCCGGGAGATACGCAGTATTTT. The rearrangement links TRBV7-3 to TRBJ2-3; D possibly corresponds to TRBD1 (6 bases). Trimming took off 6 bases at V and 5 bases at J, with 15 bases between the two ends. This CDR3 is built from 14 residues. Germline loops: CDR1 SGHTA, CDR2 FQGTGA. The variable domain in full, with the rest retrieved from reference TRBV7-3 and TRBJ2-3, is GAGVSQTPSNKVTEKGKYVELRCDPISGHTALYWYRQSLGQGPEFLIYFQGTGAADDSGLPNDRFFAVRPEGSVSTLKIQRTERGDSAVYLCASSFRGPGDTQYFGPGTRLTVL.

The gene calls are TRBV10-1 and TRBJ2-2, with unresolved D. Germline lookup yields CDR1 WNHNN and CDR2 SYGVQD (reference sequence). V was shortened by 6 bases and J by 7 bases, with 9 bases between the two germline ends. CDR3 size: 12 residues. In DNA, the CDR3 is TGCGCCAGCAGCCTCTGGAGCGGGGAGCTGTTTTTT. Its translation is CASSLWSGELFF.

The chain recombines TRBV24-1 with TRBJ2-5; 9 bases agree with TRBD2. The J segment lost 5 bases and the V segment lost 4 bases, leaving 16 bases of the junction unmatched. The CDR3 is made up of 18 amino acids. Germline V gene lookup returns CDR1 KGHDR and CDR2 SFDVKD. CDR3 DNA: TGTGCCACCAGTGAGCGGGGGGGCCTTCCTTCGAATCGTGAGACCCAGTACTTC. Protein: CATSERGGLPSNRETQYF.

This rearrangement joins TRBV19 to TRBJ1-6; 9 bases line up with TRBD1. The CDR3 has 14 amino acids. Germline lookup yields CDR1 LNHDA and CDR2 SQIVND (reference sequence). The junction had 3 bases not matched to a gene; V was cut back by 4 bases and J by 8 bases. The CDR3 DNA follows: TGTGCCAGTAGTACTACAGGGGGCTATTCACCCCTCCACTTT. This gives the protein CASSTTGGYSPLHF.

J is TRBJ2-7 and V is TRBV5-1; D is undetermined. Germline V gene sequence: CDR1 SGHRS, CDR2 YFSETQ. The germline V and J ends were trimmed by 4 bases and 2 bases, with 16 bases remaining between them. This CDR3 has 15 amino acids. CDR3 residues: CASSQELNRAYEQYV. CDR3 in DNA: TGCGCCAGCAGCCAAGAACTTAATAGGGCCTACGAGCAGTACGTC.

The CDR3 sequence: CASNGQGGPDTQYF. The CDR3 nucleotides read TGTGCCAGCAACGGACAGGGGGGTCCAGATACGCAGTATTTT. The rearrangement joins TRBV2 to TRBJ2-3; 10 bases are shared with TRBD1. Germline CDR1 reads SNHLY; CDR2 reads FYNNEI. The ends lost 7 bases at V and 4 bases at J; junction bases unmatched: 5. This CDR3 region has 14 residues.

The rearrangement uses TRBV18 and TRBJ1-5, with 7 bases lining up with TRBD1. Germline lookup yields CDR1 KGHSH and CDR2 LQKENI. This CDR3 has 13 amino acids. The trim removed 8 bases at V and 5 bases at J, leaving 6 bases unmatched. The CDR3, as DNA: TGTGCCAGCCGCGACAGGGTGGATCAGCCCCAGCATTTT. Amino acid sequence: CASRDRVDQPQHF.

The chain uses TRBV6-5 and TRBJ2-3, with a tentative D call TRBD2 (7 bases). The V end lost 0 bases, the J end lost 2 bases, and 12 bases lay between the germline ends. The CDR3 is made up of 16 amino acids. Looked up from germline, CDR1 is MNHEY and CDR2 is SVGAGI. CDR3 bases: TGTGCCAGCAGTTACTCGCCCCGGGGGGCCACAGATACGCAGTATTTT. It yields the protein CASSYSPRGATDTQYF.

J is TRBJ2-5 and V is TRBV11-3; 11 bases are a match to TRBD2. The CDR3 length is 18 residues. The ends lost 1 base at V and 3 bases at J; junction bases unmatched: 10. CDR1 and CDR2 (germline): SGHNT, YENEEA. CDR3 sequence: CASSLGRRGGLAEETQYF. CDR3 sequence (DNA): TGTGCCAGCAGCTTAGGGCGGCGTGGGGGACTAGCGGAAGAGACCCAGTACTTC.

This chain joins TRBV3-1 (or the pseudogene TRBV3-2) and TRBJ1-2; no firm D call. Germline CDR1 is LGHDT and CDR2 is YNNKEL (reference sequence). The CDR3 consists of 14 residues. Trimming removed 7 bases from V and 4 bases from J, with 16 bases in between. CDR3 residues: CASTIKGLGYGYTF. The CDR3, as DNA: TGTGCCAGCACCATAAAGGGCTTGGGCTATGGCTACACCTTC.

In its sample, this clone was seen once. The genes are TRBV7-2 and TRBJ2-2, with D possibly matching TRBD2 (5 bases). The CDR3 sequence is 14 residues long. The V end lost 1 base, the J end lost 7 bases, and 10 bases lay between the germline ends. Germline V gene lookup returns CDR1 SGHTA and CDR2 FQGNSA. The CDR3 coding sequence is TGTGCCAGCAGCTTAGGACTACCCGGCGGGGAGCTGTTTTTT. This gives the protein CASSLGLPGGELFF.

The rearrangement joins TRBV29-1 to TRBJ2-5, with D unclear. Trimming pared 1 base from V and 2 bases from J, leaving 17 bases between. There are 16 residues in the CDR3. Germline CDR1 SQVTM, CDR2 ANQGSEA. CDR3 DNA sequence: TGCAGCGTTGAAGTCGGTACAGTAGCCTATCAAGAGACCCAGTACTTC. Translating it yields CSVEVGTVAYQETQYF. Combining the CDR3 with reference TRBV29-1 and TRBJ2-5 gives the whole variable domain SAVISQKPSRDICQRGTSLTIQCQVDSQVTMMFWYRQQPGQSLTLIATANQGSEATYESGFVIDKFPISRPNLTFSTLTVSNMSPEDSSIYLCSVEVGTVAYQETQYFGPGTRLLVL.

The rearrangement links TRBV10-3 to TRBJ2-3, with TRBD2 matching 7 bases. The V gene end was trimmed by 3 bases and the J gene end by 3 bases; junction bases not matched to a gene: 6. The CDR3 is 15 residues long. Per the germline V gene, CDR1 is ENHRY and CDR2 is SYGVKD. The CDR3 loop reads CAISERRERTDTQYF. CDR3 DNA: TGTGCCATCAGTGAAAGGCGGGAGAGAACAGATACGCAGTATTTT.

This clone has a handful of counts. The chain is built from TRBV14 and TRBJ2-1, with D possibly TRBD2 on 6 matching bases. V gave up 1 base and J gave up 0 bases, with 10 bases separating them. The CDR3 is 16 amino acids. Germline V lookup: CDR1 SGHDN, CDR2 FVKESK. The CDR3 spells CASSQGLGGSYNEQFF. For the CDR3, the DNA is TGTGCCAGCAGCCAAGGACTGGGGGGCTCCTACAATGAGCAGTTCTTC.

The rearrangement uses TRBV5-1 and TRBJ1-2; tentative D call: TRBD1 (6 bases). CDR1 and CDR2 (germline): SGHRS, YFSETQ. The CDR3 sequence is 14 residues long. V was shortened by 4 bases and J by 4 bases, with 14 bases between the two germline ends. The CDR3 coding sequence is TGCGCCAGCAGCCTGGGGGCGTGGGGCTATGGCTACACCTTC. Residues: CASSLGAWGYGYTF. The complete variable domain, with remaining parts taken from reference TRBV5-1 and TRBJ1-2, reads KAGVTQTPRYLIKTRGQQVTLSCSPISGHRSVSWYQQTPGQGLQFLFEYFSETQRNKGNFPGRFSGRQFSNSRSEMNVSTLELGDSALYLCASSLGAWGYGYTFGSGTRLTVV.

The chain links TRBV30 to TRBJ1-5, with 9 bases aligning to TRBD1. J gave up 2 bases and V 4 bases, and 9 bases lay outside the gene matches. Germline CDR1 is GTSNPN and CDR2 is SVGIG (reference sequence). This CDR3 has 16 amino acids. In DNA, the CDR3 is TGTGCCTGGACTTCGGACAGGGGCGGCGGCAATCAGCCCCAGCATTTT. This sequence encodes CAWTSDRGGGNQPQHF.

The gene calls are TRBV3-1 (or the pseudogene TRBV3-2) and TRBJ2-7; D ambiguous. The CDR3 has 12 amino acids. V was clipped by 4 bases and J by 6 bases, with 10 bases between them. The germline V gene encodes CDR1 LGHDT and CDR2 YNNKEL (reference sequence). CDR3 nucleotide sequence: TGTGCCAGCAGCCTTTCTGGGTCCGAGCAGTACGTC. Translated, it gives CASSLSGSEQYV.

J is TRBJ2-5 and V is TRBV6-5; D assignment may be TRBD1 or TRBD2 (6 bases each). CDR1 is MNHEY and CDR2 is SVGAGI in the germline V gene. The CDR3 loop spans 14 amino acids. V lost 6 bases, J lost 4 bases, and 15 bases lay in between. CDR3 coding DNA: TGTGCCAGCAGCGACGGGGGCGGTGGAGAGACCCAGTACTTC. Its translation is CASSDGGGGETQYF.

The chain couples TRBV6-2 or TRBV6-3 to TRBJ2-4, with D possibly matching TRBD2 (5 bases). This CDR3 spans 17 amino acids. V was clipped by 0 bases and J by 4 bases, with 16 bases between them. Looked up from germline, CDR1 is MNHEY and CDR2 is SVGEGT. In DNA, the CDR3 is TGTGCCAGCAGTTACTCGAGTCTAGCTCCAAGAAAAAACATTCAGTACTTC. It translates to CASSYSSLAPRKNIQYF.

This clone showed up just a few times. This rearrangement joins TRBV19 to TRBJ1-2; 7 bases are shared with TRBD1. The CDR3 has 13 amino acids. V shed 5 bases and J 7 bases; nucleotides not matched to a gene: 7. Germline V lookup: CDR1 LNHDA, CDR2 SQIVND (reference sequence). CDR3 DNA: TGTGCCAGTAGTTCCCGACAGGGAGGTGGCTACACCTTC. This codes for CASSSRQGGGYTF.

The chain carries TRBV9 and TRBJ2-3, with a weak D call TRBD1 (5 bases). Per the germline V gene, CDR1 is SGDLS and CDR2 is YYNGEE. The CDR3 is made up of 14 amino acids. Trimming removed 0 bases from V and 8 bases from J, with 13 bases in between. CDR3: CASSVGSFQGTQYF. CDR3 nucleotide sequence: TGTGCCAGCAGCGTAGGAAGCTTTCAGGGTACGCAGTATTTT.

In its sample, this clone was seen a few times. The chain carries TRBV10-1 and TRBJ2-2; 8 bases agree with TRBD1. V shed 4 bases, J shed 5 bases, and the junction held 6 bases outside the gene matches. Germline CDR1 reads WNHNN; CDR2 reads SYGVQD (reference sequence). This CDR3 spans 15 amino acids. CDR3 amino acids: CASSGRTGWTGELFF. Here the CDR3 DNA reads TGCGCCAGCAGTGGACGGACAGGGTGGACCGGGGAGCTGTTTTTT.

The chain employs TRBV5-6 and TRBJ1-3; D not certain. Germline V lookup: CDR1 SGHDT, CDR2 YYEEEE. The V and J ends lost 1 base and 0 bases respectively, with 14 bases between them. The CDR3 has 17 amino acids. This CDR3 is CASSLYSSVLSGNTIYF. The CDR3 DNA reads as TGTGCCAGCAGCTTGTATTCGTCGGTACTCTCTGGAAACACCATATATTTT.

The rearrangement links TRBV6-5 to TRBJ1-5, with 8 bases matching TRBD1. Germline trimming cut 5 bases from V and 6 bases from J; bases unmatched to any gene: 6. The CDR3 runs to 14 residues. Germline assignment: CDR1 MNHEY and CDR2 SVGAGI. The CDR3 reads CASSPAGGGQPQHF. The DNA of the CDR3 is TGTGCCAGCAGTCCCGCAGGGGGCGGTCAGCCCCAGCATTTT.